This is a list of T cell receptor beta chains from one sample in a study of naive and memory T cell subsets. TCRdb re-called the UMI-ligation and nested PCR reads with MiXCR, one entry per CDR3 protein. The sample has about 99,000 distinct CDR3 sequences, about 14% seen once. Sample: naive CD8+ T cells from blood. The origin of the receptors is a human donor in good health. Each CDR3 is given with its conserved first and last residue. A D gene is named only where the DNA matches it firmly. Clone size is given for some rows only: seen once, a few or many times, or a class if the clone is expanded.

NA,TRBV24-1,TRBJ1-2,many,TGTGCCACCAGTGCCCTGGACAGCTATGGCTACACCTTC,CATSALDSYGYTF
NA,TRBV16,TRBJ1-5,few,TGTGCCAGCAGCCAAAACCAGGATCAGCCCCAGCATTTT,CASSQNQDQPQHF
NA,TRBV20-1,TRBJ2-7,NA,TGCAGTGCTAGAGAAACCGGGACTGGGGTCCCCGAGCAGTACTTC,CSARETGTGVPEQYF
NA,TRBV4-3,TRBJ1-1,few,TGCGCCAGCAGCCAAGACCGGGGGACCATGAACACTGAAGCTTTCTTT,CASSQDRGTMNTEAFF
NA,TRBV7-9,TRBJ2-5,NA,TGTGCCAGCAGGGGGCCTGAGACCAAGTACTTC,CASRGPETKYF
NA,TRBV29-1,TRBJ2-7,NA,TGCAGCGCCCAGGACGGGGATTACGAGCAGTACTTC,CSAQDGDYEQYF
TRBD2,TRBV5-1,TRBJ2-7,NA,TGCGCCAGCAGCTCCCTGGGAGCGGGAAGCGAGCAGTACTTC,CASSSLGAGSEQYF
NA,TRBV5-6,TRBJ1-6,many,TGTGCCAGCAGCTTGGGAGGGATTATGTCCTATAATTCACCCCTCCACTTT,CASSLGGIMSYNSPLHF
TRBD1,TRBV27,TRBJ2-7,many,TGTGCCAGCAGTTTCGGGACAGAATCCTACGAGCAGTACTTC,CASSFGTESYEQYF
NA,TRBV13,TRBJ1-5,few,TGTGCCAGCAGCTCTAGAGATTATAGCAATCAGCCCCAGCATTTT,CASSSRDYSNQPQHF
TRBD2,TRBV5-1,TRBJ2-1,NA,TGCGCCAGCAGAGTGACTAGCGGGCACGTAAATGAGCAGTTCTTC,CASRVTSGHVNEQFF
TRBD2,TRBV6-2/TRBV6-3,TRBJ2-3,NA,TGTGCCAGCAGTAGCGGGGCGGCAGATACGCAGTATTTT,CASSSGAADTQYF
TRBD2,TRBV10-3,TRBJ2-1,NA,TGTGCCATCAGTTCCGGGACTACAACCTACAATGAGCAGTTCTTC,CAISSGTTTYNEQFF
NA,TRBV7-9,TRBJ1-2,NA,TGTGCCAGCAGCCCCCGGGACCGAGCTAACTATGGCTACACCTTC,CASSPRDRANYGYTF
NA,TRBV7-9,TRBJ2-7,many,TGTGCCAGCAGCCGTAGGACCTACGAGCAGTACTTC,CASSRRTYEQYF
TRBD2,TRBV9,TRBJ2-7,NA,TGTGCCAGCAGTCGGAGCGGGAGGCCAACCTACGAGCAGTACTTC,CASSRSGRPTYEQYF
NA,TRBV3-1,TRBJ2-7,many,TGTGCCAGCAGCCAAGATCCCGGGGGCTTCTACGAGCAGTACTTC,CASSQDPGGFYEQYF
TRBD2,TRBV6-2/TRBV6-3,TRBJ2-1,few,TGTGCCAGCAGTTTGACTAGCGGGATGTCCTCCTACAATGAGCAGTTCTTC,CASSLTSGMSSYNEQFF
TRBD1,TRBV6-6,TRBJ2-7,few,TGTGCCAGCAGTTACTCTTGGACAGGGCCCGGGGGGCAGTACTTC,CASSYSWTGPGGQYF
TRBD2,TRBV15,TRBJ2-3,few,TGTGCCACCAGCACTTCTAGCGGGAGGGAGGCAGATACGCAGTATTTT,CATSTSSGREADTQYF
NA,TRBV4-3,TRBJ2-7,NA,TGCGCCAGCAGCCAAGATAGACTAGAAATTCCCTACGAGCAGTACTTC,CASSQDRLEIPYEQYF
NA,TRBV2,TRBJ2-1,few,TGTGCCAGCAGTGAAGCGCTTCTTGCGGGGTGGGAGTTCTTC,CASSEALLAGWEFF
NA,TRBV7-9,TRBJ2-1,NA,TGTGCCAGCAGCTCCGGACTCAGCTCCTACAATGAGCAGTTCTTC,CASSSGLSSYNEQFF
NA,TRBV4-3,TRBJ1-1,NA,TGCGCCAGCAGCCTTGGTCAGGCCCTGAACACTGAAGCTTTCTTT,CASSLGQALNTEAFF
NA,TRBV11-1,TRBJ1-1,NA,TGTGCCAGCAGCTTATCAGGGTTGACTGAAGCTTTCTTT,CASSLSGLTEAFF
NA,TRBV9,TRBJ2-1,NA,TGTGCCAGCAGCGCCTCAGGGTACAATGAGCAGTTCTTC,CASSASGYNEQFF
NA,TRBV7-9,TRBJ2-1,many,TGTGCCAGCAGCTATCTAGGGACATCCGACGACAATGAGCAGTTCTTC,CASSYLGTSDDNEQFF
NA,TRBV6-2/TRBV6-3,TRBJ2-6,few,TGTGCCAGCAGTTACGTTCGTGGCGGGGGCCCCTCTGGGGCCAACGTCCTGACTTTC,CASSYVRGGGPSGANVLTF
TRBD2,TRBV20-1,TRBJ2-1,NA,TGCAGTGCTACCGGGACTAGCGGGAGCAGCTTCTACAATGAGCAGTTCTTC,CSATGTSGSSFYNEQFF
NA,TRBV27,TRBJ2-7,NA,TGTGCCACCTCGGTGTCAGGCTCCTACGAGCAGTACTTC,CATSVSGSYEQYF
NA,TRBV4-3,TRBJ2-7,many,TGCGCCAGCAGCCATGGTCTGCAGACGAAGTACGAGCAGTACTTC,CASSHGLQTKYEQYF
TRBD2,TRBV11-2,TRBJ2-3,few,TGTGCCAGCAGCTCGTGGGCGGGACTAGCGGTCACAGATACGCAGTATTTT,CASSSWAGLAVTDTQYF
NA,TRBV27,TRBJ1-5,NA,TGTGCCAGCAGTTTAAACGGTCAGCCCCAGCATTTT,CASSLNGQPQHF
NA,TRBV20-1,TRBJ2-1,NA,TGCAGTGCTGACGGGGAGTCGGCCCGGGAGCAGTTCTTC,CSADGESAREQFF
TRBD1,TRBV29-1,TRBJ2-7,few,TGCAGCGCCCGACAGGGCACCTACGAGCAGTACTTC,CSARQGTYEQYF
TRBD2,TRBV6-2/TRBV6-3,TRBJ2-5,few,TGTGCCAGCAGTTACTCATTTAGCGGGGCAGTACAAGAGACCCAGTACTTC,CASSYSFSGAVQETQYF
TRBD1,TRBV7-9,TRBJ2-7,many,TGTGCCAGCGGACTCCGGGACAGGGGGTACGAGCAGTACTTC,CASGLRDRGYEQYF
NA,TRBV15,TRBJ1-5,NA,TGTGCCACCAGCAGAGGTTGGAATAGCAATCAGCCCCAGCATTTT,CATSRGWNSNQPQHF
NA,TRBV11-1,TRBJ1-1,many,TGTGCCAGCAGCTTAGCGCCTATAGGGCAGAACACTGAAGCTTTCTTT,CASSLAPIGQNTEAFF
NA,TRBV7-3,TRBJ1-6,few,TGTGCCAGCAGCTCGGGACTGGGGAATTCACCCCTCCACTTT,CASSSGLGNSPLHF
NA,TRBV7-9,TRBJ2-2,NA,TGTGCCAGCAGCTTATCTCGCAGGGCGGATACGAACACCGGGGAGCTGTTTTTT,CASSLSRRADTNTGELFF